A single sample gave rise to the 4 T cell receptor beta chains below, sequenced in a study of monozygotic twins with inflammatory bowel disease. TCRdb derives one entry per CDR3 protein from the 5' RACE reads, leaving out DNA. This sample carries approximately 300,000 distinct CDR3 sequences, with over 5.5% going to the ten biggest clones. Sequenced input: blood. Every receptor here comes from a human donor with ulcerative colitis or Crohn's disease, or a healthy co-twin of an affected twin (not recorded which).

The chain links TRBV7-3 to TRBJ2-1. The CDR3 sequence is 15 residues long. Germline V gives CDR1 SGHTA, CDR2 FQGTGA. CDR3 region: CASSLTLGFDNEQFF.

The chain joins TRBV7-9 to TRBJ1-2; no DNA is available, so the TRBD1 call from TCRdb remains unchecked. CDR1 is SEHNR and CDR2 is FQNEAQ in the germline V gene (reference sequence). The CDR3 runs 12 residues. The CDR3 loop reads CASSFRRDGYTF.

The chain links TRBV7-2 to TRBJ1-4. The CDR3 consists of 16 residues. CDR1 and CDR2 from the germline V gene are SGHTA and FQGNSA. The CDR3 spells CASSPSGGPRGEKLFF.

This chain links TRBV7-3 with TRBJ2-4; TCRdb gives TRBD1 as the D gene, but with no DNA this cannot be confirmed. The CDR3 is 15 amino acids. The germline V gene has CDR1 SGHTA and CDR2 FQGTGA. The CDR3 here is CASSLRPGAKNIQYF.